This TCR beta chain originates from a study of T-cell memory formation after mild COVID-19. In TCRdb, the 5' RACE reads were re-called with MiXCR into one record per CDR3 protein. The sample holds about 430,000 distinct CDR3 sequences, 18% seen once. The CDR3 is 13 amino acids. CDR1 is MNHEY and CDR2 is SMNVEV in the germline V gene (reference sequence). V was shortened by 8 bases and J by 5 bases, with 12 bases between the two germline ends. The table lists this clonotype with many counts. This sequence was found in a man between 18 and 29 years old who had mild COVID-19 (a few samples of this study predate the infection). Cell type and time point are not known. The chain has TRBV27 and TRBJ1-4; perhaps TRBD1 as D (5 bases). Source material: PBMCs or a T cell subset sorted from them (not recorded which). Written as DNA, the CDR3 is TGTGCCAGCGGGACGGGCCCCAATGAAAAACTGTTTTTT. Its protein is CASGTGPNEKLFF.